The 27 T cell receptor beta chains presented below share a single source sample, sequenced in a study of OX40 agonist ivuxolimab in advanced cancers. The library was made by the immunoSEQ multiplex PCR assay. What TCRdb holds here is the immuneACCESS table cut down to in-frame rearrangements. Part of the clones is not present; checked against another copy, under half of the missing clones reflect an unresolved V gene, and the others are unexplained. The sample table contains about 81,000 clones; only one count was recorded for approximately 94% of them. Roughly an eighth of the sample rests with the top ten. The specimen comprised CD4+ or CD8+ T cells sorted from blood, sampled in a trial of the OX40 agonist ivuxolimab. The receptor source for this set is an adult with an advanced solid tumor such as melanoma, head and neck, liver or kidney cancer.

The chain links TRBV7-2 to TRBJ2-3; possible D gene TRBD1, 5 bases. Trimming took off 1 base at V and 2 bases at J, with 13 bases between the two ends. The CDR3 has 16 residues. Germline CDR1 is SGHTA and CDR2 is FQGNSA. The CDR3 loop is CASSLEWGGATDTQYF. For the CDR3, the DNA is TGTGCCAGCAGCTTAGAATGGGGTGGGGCCACAGATACGCAGTATTTT.

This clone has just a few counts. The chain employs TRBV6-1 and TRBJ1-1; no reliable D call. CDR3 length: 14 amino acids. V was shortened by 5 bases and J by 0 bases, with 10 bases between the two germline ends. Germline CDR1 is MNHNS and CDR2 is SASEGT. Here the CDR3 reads CASSPIEMNTEAFF. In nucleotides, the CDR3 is TGTGCCAGCAGTCCTATTGAGATGAACACTGAAGCTTTCTTT.

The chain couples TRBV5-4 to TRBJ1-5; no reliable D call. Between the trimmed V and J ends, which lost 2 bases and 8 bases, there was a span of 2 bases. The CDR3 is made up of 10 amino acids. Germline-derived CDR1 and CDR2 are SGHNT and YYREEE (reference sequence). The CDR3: CASSLEPQHF. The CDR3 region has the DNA TGTGCCAGCAGCTTAGAGCCCCAGCATTTT.

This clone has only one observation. CDR3 in DNA: TGTGCCAGCAGCGTAAATTCCTACGAGCAGTACTTC. Its protein is CASSVNSYEQYF. This rearrangement joins TRBV9 to TRBJ2-7; D gene uncertain. Germline V gene lookup returns CDR1 SGDLS and CDR2 YYNGEE. V lost 1 base to trimming and J lost 1 base, with 3 bases between them. The length of the CDR3 is 12 residues.

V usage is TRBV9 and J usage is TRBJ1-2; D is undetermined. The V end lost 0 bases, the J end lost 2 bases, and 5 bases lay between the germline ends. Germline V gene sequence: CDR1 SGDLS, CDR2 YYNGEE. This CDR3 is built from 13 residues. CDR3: CASSVARNYGYTF. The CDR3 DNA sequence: TGTGCCAGCAGCGTAGCACGAAACTATGGCTACACCTTC.

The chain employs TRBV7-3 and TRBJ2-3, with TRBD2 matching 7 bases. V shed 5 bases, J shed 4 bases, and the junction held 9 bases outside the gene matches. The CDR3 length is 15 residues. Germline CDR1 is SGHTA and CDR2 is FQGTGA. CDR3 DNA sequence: TGTGCCAGCAGCCCACTGGGAGGGCCCCCAGATACGCAGTATTTT. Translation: CASSPLGGPPDTQYF.

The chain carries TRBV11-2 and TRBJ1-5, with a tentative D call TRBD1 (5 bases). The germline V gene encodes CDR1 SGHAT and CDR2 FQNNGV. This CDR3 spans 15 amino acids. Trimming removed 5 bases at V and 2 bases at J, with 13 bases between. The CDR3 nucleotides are TGTGCCAGCAGCCCGGGGGGGTTGGGCAATCAGCCCCAGCATTTT. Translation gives CASSPGGLGNQPQHF.

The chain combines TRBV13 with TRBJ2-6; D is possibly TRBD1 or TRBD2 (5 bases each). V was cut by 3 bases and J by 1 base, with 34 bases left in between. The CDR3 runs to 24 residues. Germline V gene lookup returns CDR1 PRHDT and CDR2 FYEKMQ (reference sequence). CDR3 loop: CASSFHVGRDLRTGRGSGANVLTF. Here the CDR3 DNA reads TGTGCCAGCAGCTTTCACGTCGGTCGGGACCTTAGGACGGGGAGAGGGTCTGGGGCCAACGTCCTGACTTTC. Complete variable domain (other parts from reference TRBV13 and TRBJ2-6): AAGVIQSPRHLIKEKRETATLKCYPIPRHDTVYWYQQGPGQDPQFLISFYEKMQSDKGSIPDRFSAQQFSDYHSELNMSSLELGDSALYFCASSFHVGRDLRTGRGSGANVLTFGAGSRLTVL.

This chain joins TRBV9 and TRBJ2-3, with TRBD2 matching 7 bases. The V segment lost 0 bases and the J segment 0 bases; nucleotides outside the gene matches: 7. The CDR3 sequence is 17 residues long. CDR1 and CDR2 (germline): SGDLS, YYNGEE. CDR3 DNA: TGTGCCAGCAGCGTAGGGGGGGTTAGCGGGAGCACAGATACGCAGTATTTT. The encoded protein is CASSVGGVSGSTDTQYF.

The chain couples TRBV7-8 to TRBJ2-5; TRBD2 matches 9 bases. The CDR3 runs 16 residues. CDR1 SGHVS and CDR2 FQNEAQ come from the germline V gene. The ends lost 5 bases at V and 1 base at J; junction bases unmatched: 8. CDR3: CASSLLPAGGQETQYF. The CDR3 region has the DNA TGTGCCAGCAGCCTTCTACCAGCGGGAGGCCAAGAGACCCAGTACTTC.

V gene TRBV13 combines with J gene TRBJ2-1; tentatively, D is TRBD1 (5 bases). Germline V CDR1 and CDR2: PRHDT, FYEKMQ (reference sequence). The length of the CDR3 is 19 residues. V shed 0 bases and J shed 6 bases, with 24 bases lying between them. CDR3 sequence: CASSLGPGQEGPLGNEQFF. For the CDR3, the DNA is TGTGCCAGCAGCTTAGGCCCCGGACAAGAAGGTCCTCTCGGCAATGAGCAGTTCTTC.

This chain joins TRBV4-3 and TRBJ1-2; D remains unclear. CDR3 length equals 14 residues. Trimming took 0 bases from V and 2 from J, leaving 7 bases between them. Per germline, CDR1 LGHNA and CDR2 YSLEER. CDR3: CASSQEGRNYGYTF. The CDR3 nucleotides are TGCGCCAGCAGCCAAGAGGGCAGGAACTATGGCTACACCTTC.

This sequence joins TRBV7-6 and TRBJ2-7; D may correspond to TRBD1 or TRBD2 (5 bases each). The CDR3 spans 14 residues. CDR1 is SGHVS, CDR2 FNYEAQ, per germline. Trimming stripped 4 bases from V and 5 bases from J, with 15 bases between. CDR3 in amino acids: CASSSEWGNHEQYF. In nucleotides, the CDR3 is TGTGCCAGCAGCTCGGAATGGGGGAACCACGAGCAGTACTTC.

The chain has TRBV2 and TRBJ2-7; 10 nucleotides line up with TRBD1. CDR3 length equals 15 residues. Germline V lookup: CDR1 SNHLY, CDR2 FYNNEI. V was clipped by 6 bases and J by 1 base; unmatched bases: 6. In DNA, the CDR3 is TGTGCCAGCAGCTTCGGGACAGGGGTATCCTACGAGCAGTACTTC. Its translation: CASSFGTGVSYEQYF.

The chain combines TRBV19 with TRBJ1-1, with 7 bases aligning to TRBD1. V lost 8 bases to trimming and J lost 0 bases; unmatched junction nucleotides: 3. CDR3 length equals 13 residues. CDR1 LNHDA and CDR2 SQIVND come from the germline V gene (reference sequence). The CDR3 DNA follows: TGTGCCAGTCGGGACAGCCTGAACACTGAAGCTTTCTTT. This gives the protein CASRDSLNTEAFF.

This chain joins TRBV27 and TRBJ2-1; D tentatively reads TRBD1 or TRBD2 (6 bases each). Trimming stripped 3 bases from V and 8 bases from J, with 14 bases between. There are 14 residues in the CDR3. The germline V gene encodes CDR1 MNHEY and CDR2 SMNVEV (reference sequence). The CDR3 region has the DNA TGTGCCAGCAGTTTGGGTAGGAGGGGGGATGAGCAGTTCTTC. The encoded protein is CASSLGRRGDEQFF.

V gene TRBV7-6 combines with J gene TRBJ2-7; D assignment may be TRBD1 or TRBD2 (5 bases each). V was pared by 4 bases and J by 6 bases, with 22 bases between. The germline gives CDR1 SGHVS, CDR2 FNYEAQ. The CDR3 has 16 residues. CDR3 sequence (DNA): TGTGCCAGCAGCTCGGGACCTCCTTCTCTAGTGGGCGAGCAGTACTTC. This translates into CASSSGPPSLVGEQYF.

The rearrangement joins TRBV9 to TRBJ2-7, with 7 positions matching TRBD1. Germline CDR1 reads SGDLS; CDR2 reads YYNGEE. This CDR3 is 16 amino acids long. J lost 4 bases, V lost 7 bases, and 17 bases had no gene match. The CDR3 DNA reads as TGTGCCAGCGGAGCGCCCAGACAGGGAACTGTATACGAGCAGTACTTC. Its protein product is CASGAPRQGTVYEQYF. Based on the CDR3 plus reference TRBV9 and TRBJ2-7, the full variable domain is DSGVTQTPKHLITATGQRVTLRCSPRSGDLSVYWYQQSLDQGLQFLIQYYNGEERAKGNILERFSAQQFPDLHSELNLSSLELGDSALYFCASGAPRQGTVYEQYFGPGTRLTVT.

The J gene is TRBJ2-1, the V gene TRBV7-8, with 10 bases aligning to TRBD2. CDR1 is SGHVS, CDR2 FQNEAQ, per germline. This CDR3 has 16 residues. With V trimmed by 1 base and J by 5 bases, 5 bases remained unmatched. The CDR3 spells CASSLEASGRDNEQFF. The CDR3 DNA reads TGTGCCAGCAGCTTAGAGGCTAGCGGGAGAGACAATGAGCAGTTCTTC. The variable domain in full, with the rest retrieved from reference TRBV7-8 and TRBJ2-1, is GAGVSQSPRYKVAKRGQDVALRCDPISGHVSLFWYQQALGQGPEFLTYFQNEAQLDKSGLPSDRFFAERPEGSVSTLKIQRTQQEDSAVYLCASSLEASGRDNEQFFGPGTRLTVL.

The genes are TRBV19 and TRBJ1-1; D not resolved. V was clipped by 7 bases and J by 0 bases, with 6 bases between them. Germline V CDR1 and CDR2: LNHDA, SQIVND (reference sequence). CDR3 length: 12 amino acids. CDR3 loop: CASTGMNTEAFF. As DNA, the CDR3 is TGTGCCAGTACCGGGATGAACACTGAAGCTTTCTTT. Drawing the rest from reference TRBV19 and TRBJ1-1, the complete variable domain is DGGITQSPKYLFRKEGQNVTLSCEQNLNHDAMYWYRQDPGQGLRLIYYSQIVNDFQKGDIAEGYSVSREKKESFPLTVTSAQKNPTAFYLCASTGMNTEAFFGQGTRLTVV.

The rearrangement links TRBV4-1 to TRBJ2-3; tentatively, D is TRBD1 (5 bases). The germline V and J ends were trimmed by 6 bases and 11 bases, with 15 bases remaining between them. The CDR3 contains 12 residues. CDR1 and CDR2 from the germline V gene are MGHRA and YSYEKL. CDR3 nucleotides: TGCGCCAGCAGGGGGCCACGCAATGAGCAGTATTTT. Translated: CASRGPRNEQYF.

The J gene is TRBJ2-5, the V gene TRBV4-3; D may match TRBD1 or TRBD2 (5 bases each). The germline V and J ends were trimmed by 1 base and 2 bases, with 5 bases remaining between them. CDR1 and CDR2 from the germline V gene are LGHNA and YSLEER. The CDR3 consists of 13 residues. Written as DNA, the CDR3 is TGCGCCAGCAGCCAAGGGGGGCAAGAGACCCAGTACTTC. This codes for CASSQGGQETQYF.

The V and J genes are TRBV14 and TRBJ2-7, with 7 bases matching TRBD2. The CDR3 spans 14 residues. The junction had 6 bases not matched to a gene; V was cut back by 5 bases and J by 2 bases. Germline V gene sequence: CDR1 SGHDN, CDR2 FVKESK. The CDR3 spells CASSWERGPYEQYF. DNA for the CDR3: TGTGCCAGCAGCTGGGAGCGGGGCCCCTACGAGCAGTACTTC.

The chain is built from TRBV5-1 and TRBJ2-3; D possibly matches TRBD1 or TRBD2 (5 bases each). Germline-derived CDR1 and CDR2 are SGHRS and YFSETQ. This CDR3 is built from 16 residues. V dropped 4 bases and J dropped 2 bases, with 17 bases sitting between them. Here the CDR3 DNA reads TGCGCCAGCAGCAGATACGGAACCGGGGCCACAGATACGCAGTATTTT. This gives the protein CASSRYGTGATDTQYF.

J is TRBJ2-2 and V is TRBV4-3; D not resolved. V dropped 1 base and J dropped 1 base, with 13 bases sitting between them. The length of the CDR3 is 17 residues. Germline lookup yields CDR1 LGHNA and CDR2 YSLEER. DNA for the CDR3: TGCGCCAGCAGCCAAGTTGGGGTACAGTTGAACACCGGGGAGCTGTTTTTT. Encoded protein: CASSQVGVQLNTGELFF.

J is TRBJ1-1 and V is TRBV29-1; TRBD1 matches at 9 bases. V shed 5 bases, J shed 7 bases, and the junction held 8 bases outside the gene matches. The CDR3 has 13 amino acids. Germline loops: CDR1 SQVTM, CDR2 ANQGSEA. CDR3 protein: CSVPGQGLYEAFF. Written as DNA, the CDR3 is TGCAGCGTTCCGGGACAGGGATTATATGAAGCTTTCTTT.

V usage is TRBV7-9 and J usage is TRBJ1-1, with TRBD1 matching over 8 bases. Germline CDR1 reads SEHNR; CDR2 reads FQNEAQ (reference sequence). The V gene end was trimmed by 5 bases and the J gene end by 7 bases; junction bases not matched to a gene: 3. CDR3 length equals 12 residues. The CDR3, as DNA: TGTGCCAGCAGCCTGGGACAGGTTGAAGCTTTCTTT. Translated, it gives CASSLGQVEAFF.